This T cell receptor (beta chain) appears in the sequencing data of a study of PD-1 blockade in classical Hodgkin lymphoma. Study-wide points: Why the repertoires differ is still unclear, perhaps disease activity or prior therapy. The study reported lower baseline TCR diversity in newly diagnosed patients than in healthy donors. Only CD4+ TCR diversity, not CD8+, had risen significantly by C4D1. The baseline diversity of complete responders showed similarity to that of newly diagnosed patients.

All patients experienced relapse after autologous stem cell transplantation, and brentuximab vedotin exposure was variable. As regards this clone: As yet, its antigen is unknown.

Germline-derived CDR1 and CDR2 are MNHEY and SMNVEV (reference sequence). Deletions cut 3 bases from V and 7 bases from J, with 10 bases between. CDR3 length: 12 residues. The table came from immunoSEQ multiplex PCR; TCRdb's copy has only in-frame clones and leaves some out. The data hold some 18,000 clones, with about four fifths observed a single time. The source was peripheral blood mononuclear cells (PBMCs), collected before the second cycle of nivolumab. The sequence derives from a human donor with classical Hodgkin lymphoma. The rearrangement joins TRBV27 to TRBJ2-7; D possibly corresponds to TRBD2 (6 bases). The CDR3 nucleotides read TGTGCCAGCAGTTTGGGACTGGGGGAGCAGTACTTC. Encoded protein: CASSLGLGEQYF.